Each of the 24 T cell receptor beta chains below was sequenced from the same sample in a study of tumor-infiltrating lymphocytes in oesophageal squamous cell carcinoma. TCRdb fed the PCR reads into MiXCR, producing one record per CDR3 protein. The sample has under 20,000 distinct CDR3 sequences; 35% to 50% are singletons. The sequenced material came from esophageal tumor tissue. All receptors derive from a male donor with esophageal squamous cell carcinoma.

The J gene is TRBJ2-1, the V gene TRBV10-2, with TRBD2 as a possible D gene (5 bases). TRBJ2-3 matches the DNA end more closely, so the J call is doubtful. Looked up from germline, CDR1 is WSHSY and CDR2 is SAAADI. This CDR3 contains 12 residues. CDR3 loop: CASSEEGDTQYF. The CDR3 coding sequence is TGCGCCAGCAGTGAAGAGGGAGATACGCAGTATTTT.

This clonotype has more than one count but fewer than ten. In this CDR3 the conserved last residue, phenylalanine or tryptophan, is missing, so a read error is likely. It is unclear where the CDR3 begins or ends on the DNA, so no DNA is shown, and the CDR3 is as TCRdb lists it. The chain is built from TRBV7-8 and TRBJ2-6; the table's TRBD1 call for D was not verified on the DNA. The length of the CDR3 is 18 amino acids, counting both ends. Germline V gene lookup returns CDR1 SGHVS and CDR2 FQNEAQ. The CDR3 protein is CASSLATGFAKNIQYFGA.

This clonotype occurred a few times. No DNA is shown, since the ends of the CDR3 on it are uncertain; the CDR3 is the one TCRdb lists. CDR3 sequence: CASSLYNPEGSLWLHLRF. V and J are TRBV7-3 and TRBJ2-1; the table calls TRBD1, which could not be checked here. The length of the CDR3 is 18 amino acids, counting both ends. Germline V gene sequence: CDR1 SGHTA, CDR2 FQGTGA.

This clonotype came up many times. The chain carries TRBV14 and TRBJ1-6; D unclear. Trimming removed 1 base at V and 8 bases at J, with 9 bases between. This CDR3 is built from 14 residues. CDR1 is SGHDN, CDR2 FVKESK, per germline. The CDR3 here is CASSQAGSYSPLHF. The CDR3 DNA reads TGTGCCAGCAGCCAAGCGGGTAGTTATTCACCCCTCCACTTT.

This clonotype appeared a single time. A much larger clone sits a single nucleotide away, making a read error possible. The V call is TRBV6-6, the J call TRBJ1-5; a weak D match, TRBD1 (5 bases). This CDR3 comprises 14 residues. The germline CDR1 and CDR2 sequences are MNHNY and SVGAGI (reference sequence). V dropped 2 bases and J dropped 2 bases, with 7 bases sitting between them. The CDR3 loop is CASSYRDGNQPQHF. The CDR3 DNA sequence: TGTGCCAGCAGTTACAGGGACGGCAATCAGCCCCAGCATTTT.

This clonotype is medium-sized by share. The CDR3 loop reads CASGRGYTF. CDR3 nucleotides: TGTGCCAGTGGACGTGGCTACACCTTC. This rearrangement joins TRBV19 to TRBJ1-2; D gene uncertain. The CDR3 has 9 residues. In germline, CDR1 is LNHDA, CDR2 SQIVND (reference sequence). V was trimmed by 8 bases and J by 7 bases, leaving 5 bases between them.

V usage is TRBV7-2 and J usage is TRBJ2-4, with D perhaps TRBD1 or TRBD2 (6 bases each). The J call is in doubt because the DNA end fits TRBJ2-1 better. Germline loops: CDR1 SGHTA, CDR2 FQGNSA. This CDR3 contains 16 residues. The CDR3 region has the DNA TGTGCCAGCAGCTTAAACGCGGGGACATCCTACAATGAGCAGTTCTTC. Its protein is CASSLNAGTSYNEQFF.

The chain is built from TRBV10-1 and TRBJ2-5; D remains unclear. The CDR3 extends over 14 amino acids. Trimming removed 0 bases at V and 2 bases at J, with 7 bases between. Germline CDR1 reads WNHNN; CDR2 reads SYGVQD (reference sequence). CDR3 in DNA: TGCGCCAGCAGTGAGTCCTGGGGTCAAGAGACCCAGTACTTC. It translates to CASSESWGQETQYF.

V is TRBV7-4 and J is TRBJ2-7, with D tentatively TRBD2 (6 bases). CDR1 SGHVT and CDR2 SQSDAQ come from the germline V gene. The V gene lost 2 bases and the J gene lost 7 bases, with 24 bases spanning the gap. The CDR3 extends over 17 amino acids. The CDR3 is CASSLKIAGFTYNEQYF. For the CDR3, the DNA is TGTGCCAGCAGCTTAAAAATCGCGGGATTCACCTACAATGAGCAGTACTTC.

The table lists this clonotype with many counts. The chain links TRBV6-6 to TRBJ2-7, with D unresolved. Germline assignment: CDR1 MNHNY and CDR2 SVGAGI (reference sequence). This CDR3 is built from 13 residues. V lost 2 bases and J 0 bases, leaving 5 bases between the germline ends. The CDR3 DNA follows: TGTGCCAGCAGTTACGGACCCTCCTACGAGCAGTACTTC. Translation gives CASSYGPSYEQYF.

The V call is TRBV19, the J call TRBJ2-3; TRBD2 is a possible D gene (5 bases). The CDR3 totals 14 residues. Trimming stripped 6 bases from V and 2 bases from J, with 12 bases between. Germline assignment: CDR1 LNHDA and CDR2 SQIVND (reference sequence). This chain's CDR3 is CASSRERDTDTQYF. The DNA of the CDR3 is TGTGCCAGTAGCCGAGAGAGGGACACAGATACGCAGTATTTT. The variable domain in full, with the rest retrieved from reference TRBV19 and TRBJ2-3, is DGGITQSPKYLFRKEGQNVTLSCEQNLNHDAMYWYRQDPGQGLRLIYYSQIVNDFQKGDIAEGYSVSREKKESFPLTVTSAQKNPTAFYLCASSRERDTDTQYFGPGTRLTVL.

The CDR3 spells CASQGDNQETQYF. The DNA of the CDR3 is TGCGCCAGCCAAGGGGACAATCAAGAGACCCAGTACTTC. The V call is TRBV5-1, the J call TRBJ2-5; D is perhaps TRBD1 (6 bases). This CDR3 region has 13 residues. The germline CDR1 and CDR2 sequences are SGHRS and YFSETQ. Trimming took 7 bases from V and 2 from J, leaving 12 bases between them.

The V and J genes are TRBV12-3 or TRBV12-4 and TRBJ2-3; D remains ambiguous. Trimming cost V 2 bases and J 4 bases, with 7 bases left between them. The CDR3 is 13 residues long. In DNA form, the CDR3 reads TGTGCCAGCAGTTTAAATGGGGCAGATACGCAGTATTTT. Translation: CASSLNGADTQYF.

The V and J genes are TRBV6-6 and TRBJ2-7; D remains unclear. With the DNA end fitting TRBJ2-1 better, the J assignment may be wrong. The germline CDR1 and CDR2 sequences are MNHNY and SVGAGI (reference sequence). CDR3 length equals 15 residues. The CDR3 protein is CASSYSAPLTYEQFF. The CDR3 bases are TGTGCCAGCAGTTACTCCGCCCCTTTAACCTACGAGCAGTTCTTC.

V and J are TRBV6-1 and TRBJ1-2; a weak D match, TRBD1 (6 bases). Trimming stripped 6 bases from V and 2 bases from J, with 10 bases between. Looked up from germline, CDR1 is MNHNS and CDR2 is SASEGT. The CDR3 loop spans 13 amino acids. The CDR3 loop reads CASSPGQNYGYTF. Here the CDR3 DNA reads TGTGCCAGCAGCCCGGGACAAAACTATGGCTACACCTTC.

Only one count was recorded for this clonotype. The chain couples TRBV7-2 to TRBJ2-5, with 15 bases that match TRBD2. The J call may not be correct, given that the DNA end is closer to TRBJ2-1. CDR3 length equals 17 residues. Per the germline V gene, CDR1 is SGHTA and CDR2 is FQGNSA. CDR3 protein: CASSLDGTSGGNNEQFF. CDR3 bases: TGTGCCAGCAGCTTAGATGGGACTAGCGGGGGGAACAATGAGCAGTTCTTC.

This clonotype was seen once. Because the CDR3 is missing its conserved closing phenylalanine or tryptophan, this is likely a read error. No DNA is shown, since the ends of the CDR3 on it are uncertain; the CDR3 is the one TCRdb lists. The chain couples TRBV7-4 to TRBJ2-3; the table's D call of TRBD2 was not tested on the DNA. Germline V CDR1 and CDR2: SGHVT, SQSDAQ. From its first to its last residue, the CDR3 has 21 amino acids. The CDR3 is CASSLYGLAGPEGGNEQFFGA.

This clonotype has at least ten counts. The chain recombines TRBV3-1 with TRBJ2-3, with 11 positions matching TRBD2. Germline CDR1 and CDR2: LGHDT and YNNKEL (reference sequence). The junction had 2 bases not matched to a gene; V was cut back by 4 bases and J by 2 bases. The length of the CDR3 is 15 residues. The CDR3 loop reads CASSLGLADTDTQYF. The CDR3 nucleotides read TGTGCCAGCAGCCTGGGACTAGCGGACACAGATACGCAGTATTTT.

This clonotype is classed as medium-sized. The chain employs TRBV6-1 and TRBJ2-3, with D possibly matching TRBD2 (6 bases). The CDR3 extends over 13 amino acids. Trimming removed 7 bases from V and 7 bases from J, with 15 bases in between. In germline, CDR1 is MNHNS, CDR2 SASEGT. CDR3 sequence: CASTAKGRYTQYF. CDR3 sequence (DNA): TGTGCCAGCACGGCCAAAGGGAGGTATACGCAGTATTTT.

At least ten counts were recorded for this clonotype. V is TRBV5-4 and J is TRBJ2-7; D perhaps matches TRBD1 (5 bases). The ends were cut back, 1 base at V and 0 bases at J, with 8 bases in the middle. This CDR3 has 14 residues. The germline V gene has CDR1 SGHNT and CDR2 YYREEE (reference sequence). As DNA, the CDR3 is TGTGCCAGCAGCTTGCAGGGCAACTCCTACGAGCAGTACTTC. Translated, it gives CASSLQGNSYEQYF.

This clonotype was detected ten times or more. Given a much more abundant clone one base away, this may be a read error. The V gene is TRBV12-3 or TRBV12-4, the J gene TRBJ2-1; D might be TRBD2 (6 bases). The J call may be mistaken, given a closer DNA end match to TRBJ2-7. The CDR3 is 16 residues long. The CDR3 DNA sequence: TGTGCCAGCAGTTTATGGGGGGAGAGCTCCTACAATGAGCAGTACTTC. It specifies CASSLWGESSYNEQYF.

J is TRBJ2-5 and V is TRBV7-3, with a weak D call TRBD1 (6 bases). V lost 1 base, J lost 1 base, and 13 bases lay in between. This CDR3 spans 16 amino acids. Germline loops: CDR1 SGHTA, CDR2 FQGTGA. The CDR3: CASSLNAQGSQETQYF. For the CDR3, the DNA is TGTGCCAGCAGCTTAAATGCCCAGGGGAGCCAAGAGACCCAGTACTTC.

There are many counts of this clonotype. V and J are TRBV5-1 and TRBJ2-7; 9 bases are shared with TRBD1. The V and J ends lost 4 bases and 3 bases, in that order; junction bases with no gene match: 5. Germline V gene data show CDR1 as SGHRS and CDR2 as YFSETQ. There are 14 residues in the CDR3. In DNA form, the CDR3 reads TGCGCCAGCAGCCCGGACAGGGGAATCTACGAGCAGTACTTC. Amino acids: CASSPDRGIYEQYF.

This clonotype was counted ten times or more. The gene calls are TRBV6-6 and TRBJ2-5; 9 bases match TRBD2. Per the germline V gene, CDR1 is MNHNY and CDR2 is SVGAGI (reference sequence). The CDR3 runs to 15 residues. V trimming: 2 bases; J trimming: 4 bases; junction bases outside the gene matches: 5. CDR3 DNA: TGTGCCAGCAGTTACACCCGCGGGGGGGGAGAGACCCAGTACTTC. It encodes CASSYTRGGGETQYF.